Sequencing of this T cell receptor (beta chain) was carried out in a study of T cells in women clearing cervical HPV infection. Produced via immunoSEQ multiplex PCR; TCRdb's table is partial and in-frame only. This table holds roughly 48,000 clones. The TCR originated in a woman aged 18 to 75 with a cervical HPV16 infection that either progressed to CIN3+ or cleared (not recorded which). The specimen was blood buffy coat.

The CDR3 DNA, read in part, is TGTGCCAGCAGCTTACTTACAGGGCAGAATGAG. It codes for CASSLLTGQNE. The CDR3, in full, reads CASSLLTGQNEQFF. The V and J genes are TRBV7-8 and TRBJ2-1, with a tentative D call TRBD1 (6 bases). The CDR3 goes on 3 residues after the read ends, and that part is filled in from the germline J gene. The CDR3 is 14 residues long. Germline values: CDR1 SGHVS, CDR2 FQNEAQ. Trimming left V 2 bases short and J 7 bases short, with 12 bases between.